Following are 13 T cell receptor beta chains from one sample sequenced in a study of Ad26.COV2.S vaccination and SARS-CoV-2 variants (dated by TCRdb to the early 2020s). The receptor library was made with the immunoSEQ multiplex PCR assay. The source is immuneACCESS, and TCRdb retained only in-frame sequences with V and J called. Part of the clones is not carried over; for the studies checked, unresolved V genes explain less than half of this, and the remainder is unexplained. Within this sample are a few hundred thousand clones, with 92% of them counted one time only. About 1.7% of the sample comes from the top ten. This sample's treatment or condition label indicates: about 20 received Ad26.COV2.S at low or high dose, single or two shots; about 5 received placebo; per-sample allocation not given. For vaccine and placebo recipients, repertoires were sequenced using samples collected on day 63 after the first injection.

Sequenced here: peripheral blood, sampled in a trial of Ad26.COV2.S vaccine versus placebo. All receptors come from a person aged 18 to 59 who received the Ad26.COV2.S COVID-19 vaccine or a placebo.

This clone was recorded a few times. Other DNA sequences in the same sample also yield this CDR3. V and J are TRBV12-3 or TRBV12-4 and TRBJ1-1; D gene unclear. Trimming took 1 base from V and 2 from J, leaving 5 bases between them. The CDR3 totals 13 residues. Here the CDR3 DNA reads TGTGCCAGCAGTTTAGGCTTAAACACTGAAGCTTTCTTT. Protein product: CASSLGLNTEAFF.

The chain recombines TRBV30 with TRBJ1-6; 8 bases are a match to TRBD1. The ends lost 3 bases at V and 9 bases at J; junction bases unmatched: 10. Germline CDR1 is GTSNPN and CDR2 is SVGIG (reference sequence). The CDR3 consists of 15 residues. This chain's CDR3 is CAWSPDRGVGSPLHF. CDR3 DNA sequence: TGTGCCTGGAGCCCCGACAGGGGAGTTGGTTCACCCCTCCACTTT. The full variable domain, with the rest looked up from reference TRBV30 and TRBJ1-6, is SQTIHQWPATLVQPVGSPLSLECTVEGTSNPNLYWYRQAAGRGLQLLFYSVGIGQISSEVPQNLSASRPQDRQFILSSKKLLLSDSGFYLCAWSPDRGVGSPLHFGNGTRLTVT.

This clone appeared once. The chain combines TRBV27 with TRBJ2-3; 9 bases fit TRBD2. J gave up 2 bases and V 1 base, and 4 bases lay outside the gene matches. Germline V gene sequence: CDR1 MNHEY, CDR2 SMNVEV (reference sequence). There are 16 residues in the CDR3. The CDR3 coding sequence is TGTGCCAGCAGTTTATGGCCTAGCGGGGCCACAGATACGCAGTATTTT. Protein: CASSLWPSGATDTQYF.

This sequence joins TRBV4-3 and TRBJ2-1; D is perhaps TRBD2 (6 bases). In germline, CDR1 is LGHNA, CDR2 YSLEER. V lost 0 bases to trimming and J lost 9 bases, with 21 bases between them. The CDR3 contains 17 residues. DNA of the CDR3: TGCGCCAGCAGCCAAGATCACTTCGGGAGTGAGCGGTTTGAGCAGTTCTTC. Its protein is CASSQDHFGSERFEQFF.

The count of this clone is one. This rearrangement joins TRBV4-3 to TRBJ2-1; no clear D. V lost 1 base and J lost 0, with 13 bases in between. The length of the CDR3 is 17 residues. Germline V lookup: CDR1 LGHNA, CDR2 YSLEER. The CDR3 DNA follows: TGCGCCAGCAGCCAAGCGAGGAGACTCAGCTCCTACAATGAGCAGTTCTTC. This translates into CASSQARRLSSYNEQFF.

The chain recombines TRBV16 with TRBJ1-1, with D tentatively TRBD1 (5 bases). CDR1 is KGHSY and CDR2 is FQNENV in the germline V gene. V was pared by 4 bases and J by 4 bases, with 13 bases between. This CDR3 has 14 residues. In nucleotides, the CDR3 is TGTGCCAGCAGCCGAAGTTGGGGGGGCACTGAAGCTTTCTTT. Translated: CASSRSWGGTEAFF.

The chain combines TRBV12-3 or TRBV12-4 with TRBJ1-1; perhaps TRBD1 as D (5 bases). This CDR3 comprises 13 residues. The ends were cut back, 1 base at V and 5 bases at J, with 8 bases in the middle. The DNA of the CDR3 is TGTGCCAGCAGTTTAGGGGACGGAACTGAAGCTTTCTTT. The encoded protein is CASSLGDGTEAFF.

V and J are TRBV27 and TRBJ1-1, with no clear D. CDR1 is MNHEY, CDR2 SMNVEV, per germline (reference sequence). This CDR3 comprises 11 residues. Trimming stripped 5 bases from V and 10 bases from J, with 11 bases between. The CDR3 sequence: CASSHGTVAFF. CDR3 DNA: TGTGCCAGCAGTCACGGAACGGTAGCTTTCTTT.

This sequence joins TRBV6-5 and TRBJ2-7, with D hard to call. Germline CDR1 reads MNHEY; CDR2 reads SVGAGI. The CDR3 covers 14 residues. V lost 7 bases to trimming and J lost 2 bases, with 15 bases between them. The CDR3 sequence: CASTEDGTPYEQYF. The CDR3 DNA reads as TGTGCCAGCACAGAAGACGGCACACCCTACGAGCAGTACTTC.

The V and J genes are TRBV9 and TRBJ2-7; D is unclear. The ends were cut back, 4 bases at V and 1 base at J, with 9 bases in the middle. The germline V gene encodes CDR1 SGDLS and CDR2 YYNGEE. The CDR3 contains 13 residues. Here the CDR3 reads CASSRDESYEQYF. The DNA of the CDR3 is TGTGCCAGCAGCCGCGACGAGTCCTACGAGCAGTACTTC.

The chain uses TRBV27 and TRBJ1-2; maybe TRBD1 (5 bases). The CDR3 runs 13 residues. Trimming cost V 2 bases and J 4 bases, with 8 bases left between them. Germline-derived CDR1 and CDR2 are MNHEY and SMNVEV (reference sequence). As DNA, the CDR3 is TGTGCCAGCAGTTTAGGGGGTTTCTATGGCTACACCTTC. Amino acid sequence: CASSLGGFYGYTF.

As DNA, the CDR3 is TGTGCCAGTAGGAACAGGGTCGGCAATCAGCCCCAGCATTTT. Translation: CASRNRVGNQPQHF. The gene calls are TRBV19 and TRBJ1-5; D is possibly TRBD1 (6 bases). There are 14 residues in the CDR3. Germline loops: CDR1 LNHDA, CDR2 SQIVND (reference sequence). V lost 6 bases to trimming and J lost 2 bases, with 11 bases between them.

The rearrangement links TRBV7-2 to TRBJ2-2; D not certain. V was pared by 1 base and J by 4 bases, with 10 bases between. CDR3 size: 15 residues. Germline lookup yields CDR1 SGHTA and CDR2 FQGNSA. The CDR3 coding sequence is TGTGCCAGCAGCTTAGATCGTTTGATCACCGGGGAGCTGTTTTTT. Protein sequence: CASSLDRLITGELFF.